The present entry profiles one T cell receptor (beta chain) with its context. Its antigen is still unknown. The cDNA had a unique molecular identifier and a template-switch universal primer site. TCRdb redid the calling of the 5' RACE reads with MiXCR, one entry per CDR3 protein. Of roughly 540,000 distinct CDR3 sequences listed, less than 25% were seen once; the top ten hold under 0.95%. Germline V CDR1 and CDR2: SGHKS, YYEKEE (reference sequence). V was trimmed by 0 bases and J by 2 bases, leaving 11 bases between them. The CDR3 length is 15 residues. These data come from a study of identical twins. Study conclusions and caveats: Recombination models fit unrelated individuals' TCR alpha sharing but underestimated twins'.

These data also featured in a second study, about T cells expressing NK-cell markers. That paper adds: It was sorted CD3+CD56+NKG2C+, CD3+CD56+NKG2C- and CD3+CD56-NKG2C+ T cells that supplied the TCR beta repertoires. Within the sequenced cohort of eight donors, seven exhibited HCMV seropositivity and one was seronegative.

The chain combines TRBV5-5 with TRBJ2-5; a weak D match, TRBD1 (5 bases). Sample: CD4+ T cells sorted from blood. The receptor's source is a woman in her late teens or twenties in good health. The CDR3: CASSLGQTLQETQYF. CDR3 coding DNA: TGTGCCAGCAGCTTGGGACAGACCCTTCAAGAGACCCAGTACTTC.